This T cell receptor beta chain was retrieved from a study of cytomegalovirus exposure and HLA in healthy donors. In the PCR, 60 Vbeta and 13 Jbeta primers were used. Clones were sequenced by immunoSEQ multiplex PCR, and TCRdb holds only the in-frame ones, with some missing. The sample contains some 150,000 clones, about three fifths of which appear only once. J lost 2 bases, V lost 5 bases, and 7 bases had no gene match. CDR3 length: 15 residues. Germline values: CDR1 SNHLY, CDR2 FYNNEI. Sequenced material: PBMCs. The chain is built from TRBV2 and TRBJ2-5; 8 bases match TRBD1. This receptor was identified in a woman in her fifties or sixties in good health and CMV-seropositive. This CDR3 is CASSRGRGPQETQYF. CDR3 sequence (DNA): TGTGCCAGCAGTAGGGGCAGGGGGCCACAAGAGACCCAGTACTTC.